One sample yielded the 20 T cell receptor beta chains listed below, sequenced in a study of T cell responses to AZD1222 COVID-19 vaccine (dated by TCRdb to about 2021). The intended sense of this specimen's time point label: about 28 days (+/-7) after the second vaccine dose. The library came from the immunoSEQ multiplex PCR assay. As stored in TCRdb, this immuneACCESS dataset retains in-frame rearrangements with V and J assigned. A fraction of the clones does not appear; measured against another copy, unresolved V genes explain less than half of the discrepancy, and the remainder lacks a known reason. In all, the sample holds 65,000 to 85,000 clones, and 80% of those were seen once. Clones ranked in the top ten supply around an eighth of the sample. The specimen was peripheral blood, collected 28 days after the second AZD1222 dose. Every receptor here comes from an adult who received the AZD1222 COVID-19 vaccine.

This clone came up once. Here the CDR3 DNA reads TGTGCCATCAGTGAGACAGGGGGGCAAGCCAAAAACATTCAGTACTTC. This translates into CAISETGGQAKNIQYF. The V call is TRBV10-3, the J call TRBJ2-4, with 8 bases matching TRBD1. This CDR3 has 16 residues. Losses at the gene ends were 2 bases for V and 0 bases for J; bases not matched to a gene: 3. Germline-derived CDR1 and CDR2 are ENHRY and SYGVKD.

This clone was detected once. CDR3 bases: TGTGCCAGCAGTGAAGGACTATTGACAGATACGCAGTATTTT. Translated: CASSEGLLTDTQYF. The chain carries TRBV6-1 and TRBJ2-3; the D gene is possibly TRBD2 (5 bases). The germline gives CDR1 MNHNS, CDR2 SASEGT. Trimming cost V 1 base and J 3 bases, with 8 bases left between them. The CDR3 has 14 amino acids.

The gene calls are TRBV5-1 and TRBJ1-2; 7 bases agree with TRBD1. Losses at the gene ends were 3 bases for V and 6 bases for J; bases not matched to a gene: 11. This CDR3 region has 15 residues. Germline CDR1 is SGHRS and CDR2 is YFSETQ. The CDR3 nucleotides are TGCGCCAGCAGCTCCGCCGGACAGGTTTGGGATGGCTACACCTTC. Translated: CASSSAGQVWDGYTF.

This clone appeared a few times. This chain joins TRBV5-6 and TRBJ2-3; 10 bases are a match to TRBD2. This CDR3 has 15 residues. Germline V gene data show CDR1 as SGHDT and CDR2 as YYEEEE. The V and J ends lost 4 bases and 5 bases, in that order; junction bases with no gene match: 7. The CDR3 region has the DNA TGTGCCAGCAGCGATCAGGCTAGCGGGGGAGATACGCAGTATTTT. This codes for CASSDQASGGDTQYF.

This chain links TRBV7-2 with TRBJ2-5, with 7 bases matching TRBD1. The ends lost 5 bases at V and 2 bases at J; junction bases unmatched: 8. The CDR3 is made up of 15 amino acids. The germline V gene encodes CDR1 SGHTA and CDR2 FQGNSA. The CDR3 sequence is CASSQRTGEQETQYF. CDR3 nucleotides: TGTGCCAGCAGCCAGAGGACAGGCGAACAAGAGACCCAGTACTTC.

The chain recombines TRBV10-1 with TRBJ1-1; a weak D match, TRBD1 (5 bases). V lost 4 bases, J lost 4 bases, and 13 bases lay in between. CDR3 length: 14 amino acids. CDR1 and CDR2 from the germline V gene are WNHNN and SYGVQD (reference sequence). This CDR3 reads CASSAGPMGTEAFF. The DNA for the CDR3 is TGCGCCAGCAGTGCGGGGCCTATGGGCACTGAAGCTTTCTTT.

The chain carries TRBV7-8 and TRBJ1-6; perhaps TRBD1 as D (5 bases). From germline, CDR1 is SGHVS and CDR2 FQNEAQ. Trimming left V 2 bases short and J 10 bases short, with 15 bases between. This CDR3 region has 15 residues. CDR3 residues: CASSLRNGWGSPLHF. The CDR3 bases are TGTGCCAGCAGCTTAAGGAACGGCTGGGGGTCACCCCTCCACTTT.

This clone was observed once. V is TRBV11-2 and J is TRBJ1-1; D is possibly TRBD1 (5 bases). Germline values: CDR1 SGHAT, CDR2 FQNNGV. Trimming cost V 2 bases and J 4 bases, with 17 bases left between them. This CDR3 is built from 16 residues. CDR3 residues: CASSLNEGSLSTEAFF. CDR3 in DNA: TGTGCCAGCAGCTTAAACGAGGGGTCCTTGAGCACTGAAGCTTTCTTT. Filled out from reference TRBV11-2 and TRBJ1-1, the complete variable domain reads EAGVAQSPRYKIIEKRQSVAFWCNPISGHATLYWYQQILGQGPKLLIQFQNNGVVDDSQLPKDRFSAERLKGVDSTLKIQPAKLEDSAVYLCASSLNEGSLSTEAFFGQGTRLTVV.

V usage is TRBV9 and J usage is TRBJ2-1; 9 nucleotides agree with TRBD1. Germline CDR1 and CDR2: SGDLS and YYNGEE. The CDR3 contains 15 residues. Trimming at V came to 4 bases and at J to 7 bases, leaving 9 bases not matched to a gene. CDR3 sequence: CASSFGQGTGNEQFF. CDR3 nucleotides: TGTGCCAGCAGCTTCGGACAGGGGACTGGAAATGAGCAGTTCTTC. The full variable domain, rest sourced from reference TRBV9 and TRBJ2-1, is DSGVTQTPKHLITATGQRVTLRCSPRSGDLSVYWYQQSLDQGLQFLIQYYNGEERAKGNILERFSAQQFPDLHSELNLSSLELGDSALYFCASSFGQGTGNEQFFGPGTRLTVL.

This clone occurred a few times. The chain recombines TRBV4-1 with TRBJ1-1; D might be TRBD1 (5 bases). Germline assignment: CDR1 MGHRA and CDR2 YSYEKL. The CDR3 has 15 residues. V dropped 3 bases and J dropped 4 bases, with 15 bases sitting between them. This CDR3 is CASSHLTGGSTEAFF. The DNA for the CDR3 is TGCGCCAGCAGCCACCTGACCGGGGGTTCCACTGAAGCTTTCTTT.

The chain combines TRBV5-5 with TRBJ1-2; TRBD1 matches 7 bases. The CDR3 length is 13 residues. V lost 5 bases to trimming and J lost 4 bases; unmatched junction nucleotides: 5. The V gene's germline CDR1 is SGHKS and CDR2 YYEKEE (reference sequence). The CDR3 coding sequence is TGTGCCAGCAGAGATAGACAGGGCTATGGCTACACCTTC. Translating gives CASRDRQGYGYTF.

This chain links TRBV11-2 with TRBJ1-5; TRBD1 might be the D (5 bases). The CDR3 contains 13 residues. Germline CDR1 and CDR2: SGHAT and FQNNGV. Trimming stripped 4 bases from V and 5 bases from J, with 9 bases between. This CDR3 reads CASSWGSHQPQHF. As DNA, the CDR3 is TGTGCCAGCAGCTGGGGCTCTCATCAGCCCCAGCATTTT.

The genes are TRBV28 and TRBJ2-6; 8 bases are a match to TRBD1. The V gene's germline CDR1 is MDHEN and CDR2 SYDVKM. The junction had 8 bases not matched to a gene; V was cut back by 6 bases and J by 4 bases. This CDR3 is 16 amino acids long. CDR3 sequence (DNA): TGTGCCAGCAGCGACAGGGGCGGGTCGGGGGCCAACGTCCTGACTTTC. It codes for CASSDRGGSGANVLTF.

This clone was seen a handful of times. The chain uses TRBV13 and TRBJ2-3; the match to TRBD2 covers 9 bases. V lost 5 bases, J lost 4 bases, and 4 bases stayed unmatched. The CDR3 is made up of 14 amino acids. Germline V gene data show CDR1 as PRHDT and CDR2 as FYEKMQ (reference sequence). The CDR3, as DNA: TGTGCCAGCAGCACGGGACTAGCTTCAGATACGCAGTATTTT. This codes for CASSTGLASDTQYF.

The rearrangement uses TRBV24-1 and TRBJ2-1; 12 bases line up with TRBD2. This CDR3 comprises 16 residues. The V segment lost 4 bases and the J segment 9 bases; nucleotides outside the gene matches: 9. The germline V gene encodes CDR1 KGHDR and CDR2 SFDVKD. This CDR3 is CATSDHLAGGQVEQFF. CDR3 sequence (DNA): TGTGCCACCAGTGACCATCTAGCGGGGGGGCAGGTTGAGCAGTTCTTC.

The rearrangement joins TRBV6-5 to TRBJ1-5, with D possibly being TRBD1 (5 bases). CDR3 size: 15 residues. In germline, CDR1 is MNHEY, CDR2 SVGAGI. Trimming stripped 6 bases from V and 4 bases from J, with 16 bases between. In nucleotides, the CDR3 is TGTGCCAGCAGCCCAGAGGGTGACAGAAATCAGCCCCAGCATTTT. Protein product: CASSPEGDRNQPQHF.

The chain is built from TRBV15 and TRBJ1-3; D not resolved. V was clipped by 8 bases and J by 0 bases, with 11 bases between them. Germline CDR1 and CDR2: LNHNV and YYDKDF (reference sequence). The CDR3 is 14 amino acids. The CDR3 sequence is CATQKEPSGNTIYF. The CDR3 nucleotides read TGTGCCACCCAAAAAGAGCCCTCTGGAAACACCATATATTTT.

This clone was counted a single time. The rearrangement links TRBV5-1 to TRBJ1-1; no clear D. Trimming took off 1 base at V and 9 bases at J, with 16 bases between the two ends. Germline assignment: CDR1 SGHRS and CDR2 YFSETQ. CDR3 size: 14 residues. CDR3 region: CASSLPNPWVQAFF. Here the CDR3 DNA reads TGCGCCAGCAGCTTGCCGAACCCGTGGGTACAAGCTTTCTTT.

The V call is TRBV10-2, the J call TRBJ2-4; perhaps TRBD2 as D (5 bases). This CDR3 is built from 17 residues. Looked up from germline, CDR1 is WSHSY and CDR2 is SAAADI. V was cut by 7 bases and J by 2 bases, with 21 bases left in between. The CDR3 DNA follows: TGCGCCAGCACCCCTAGCAGCGGACCGGTGACCAAAAACATTCAGTACTTC. Protein product: CASTPSSGPVTKNIQYF.

The gene calls are TRBV18 and TRBJ2-4; the D gene is possibly TRBD2 (5 bases). The germline CDR1 and CDR2 sequences are KGHSH and LQKENI. There are 14 residues in the CDR3. Deletions cut 6 bases from V and 1 base from J, with 10 bases between. The CDR3 sequence: CASSEGGAKNIQYF. In DNA, the CDR3 is TGTGCCAGCTCCGAAGGCGGGGCCAAAAACATTCAGTACTTC.